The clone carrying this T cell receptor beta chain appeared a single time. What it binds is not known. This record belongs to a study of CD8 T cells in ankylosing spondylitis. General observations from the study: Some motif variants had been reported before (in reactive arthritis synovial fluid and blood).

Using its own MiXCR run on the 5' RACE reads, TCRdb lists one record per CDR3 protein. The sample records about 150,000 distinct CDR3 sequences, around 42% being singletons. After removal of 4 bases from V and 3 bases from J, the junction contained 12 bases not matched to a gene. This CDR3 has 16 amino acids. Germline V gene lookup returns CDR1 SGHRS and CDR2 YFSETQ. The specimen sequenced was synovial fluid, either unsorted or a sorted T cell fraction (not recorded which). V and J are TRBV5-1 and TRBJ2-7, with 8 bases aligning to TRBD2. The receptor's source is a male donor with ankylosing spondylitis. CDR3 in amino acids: CASSPGLAGTDYEQYF. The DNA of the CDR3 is TGCGCCAGCAGCCCCGGTTTAGCGGGGACCGACTACGAGCAGTACTTC.